A single sample gave rise to the 19 T cell receptor beta chains below, sequenced in a study of blood T cell repertoires in COVID-19. The method was immunoSEQ multiplex PCR; TCRdb's version includes in-frame clones alone and lacks a portion of them. The profile shows about 240,000 clones, roughly 86% of them singletons. The sample comprised peripheral blood. These receptors all stem from a woman in her sixties or seventies with active or convalescent COVID-19.

The chain couples TRBV12-5 to TRBJ2-2, with 10 bases identical to TRBD1. V lost 5 bases, J lost 6 bases, and 9 bases stayed unmatched. Germline V gene lookup returns CDR1 LGHNT and CDR2 FRNRAP. The CDR3 spans 16 residues. CDR3 in amino acids: CASGETPGQGAGELFF. The DNA for the CDR3 is TGTGCTAGTGGTGAAACTCCTGGACAGGGGGCCGGGGAGCTGTTTTTT.

This clone was observed once. This chain joins TRBV14 and TRBJ1-4; tentative D call: TRBD1 (6 bases). V lost 1 base, J lost 6 bases, and 12 bases lay in between. Germline loops: CDR1 SGHDN, CDR2 FVKESK. This CDR3 comprises 15 residues. CDR3 residues: CASSQVGAGDEKLFF. In DNA, the CDR3 is TGTGCCAGCAGCCAAGTAGGGGCAGGGGATGAAAAACTGTTTTTT.

The chain carries TRBV20-1 and TRBJ2-5; 7 positions match TRBD1. This CDR3 contains 17 residues. Trimming took 3 bases from V and 4 from J; bases not matched to a gene: 17. Germline V CDR1 and CDR2: DFQATT, SNEGSKA (reference sequence). This chain's CDR3 is CSASGGYRGLRGETQYF. The CDR3 DNA reads TGCAGTGCTAGTGGGGGATACAGGGGATTACGGGGAGAGACCCAGTACTTC.

V is TRBV12-5 and J is TRBJ2-7; 7 bases are a match to TRBD1. This CDR3 has 11 amino acids. In germline, CDR1 is LGHNT, CDR2 FRNRAP. The J segment lost 7 bases and the V segment lost 6 bases, leaving 3 bases of the junction unmatched. The CDR3 spells CASGKTGEQYF. For the CDR3, the DNA is TGTGCTAGTGGGAAGACAGGGGAGCAGTACTTC. Looking up the rest from reference TRBV12-5 and TRBJ2-7 gives the full variable domain: DARVTQTPRHKVTEMGQEVTMRCQPILGHNTVFWYRQTMMQGLELLAYFRNRAPLDDSGMPKDRFSAEMPDATLATLKIQPSEPRDSAVYFCASGKTGEQYFGPGTRLTVT.

The chain joins TRBV18 to TRBJ1-3; 9 bases fit TRBD1. The CDR3 contains 16 residues. The germline gives CDR1 KGHSH, CDR2 LQKENI. Losses at the gene ends were 5 bases for V and 4 bases for J; bases not matched to a gene: 9. The CDR3 DNA is TGTGCCAGCTCATCCGGACAGGGGCTATCCGGAAACACCATATATTTT. Amino acid sequence: CASSSGQGLSGNTIYF. Variable domain in full (rest from reference TRBV18 and TRBJ1-3): NAGVMQNPRHLVRRRGQEARLRCSPMKGHSHVYWYRQLPEEGLKFMVYLQKENIIDESGMPKERFSAEFPKEGPSILRIQQVVRGDSAAYFCASSSGQGLSGNTIYFGEGSWLTVV.

The V and J genes are TRBV5-7 and TRBJ1-4; the D is unclear. TRBV5-7 is filed as an ORF, its function uncertain. Trimming cost V 4 bases and J 7 bases, with 5 bases left between them. The CDR3 covers 11 residues. CDR3 region: CASSVCEKLFF. DNA of the CDR3: TGTGCCAGCAGCGTCTGTGAAAAACTGTTTTTT.

This clone was recorded a few times. The genes are TRBV5-4 and TRBJ1-3, with unresolved D. Per the germline V gene, CDR1 is SGHNT and CDR2 is YYREEE (reference sequence). The CDR3 is made up of 13 amino acids. The V end lost 4 bases, the J end lost 3 bases, and 8 bases lay between the germline ends. CDR3 in amino acids: CASSTRGGNTIYF. CDR3 coding DNA: TGTGCCAGCAGCACCCGGGGTGGAAACACCATATATTTT. Complete variable domain (other parts from reference TRBV5-4 and TRBJ1-3): ETGVTQSPTHLIKTRGQQVTLRCSSQSGHNTVSWYQQALGQGPQFIFQYYREEENGRGNFPPRFSGLQFPNYSSELNVNALELDDSALYLCASSTRGGNTIYFGEGSWLTVV.

The genes are TRBV9 and TRBJ2-1; maybe TRBD2 (6 bases). The CDR3 extends over 13 amino acids. Looked up from germline, CDR1 is SGDLS and CDR2 is YYNGEE. V dropped 3 bases and J dropped 9 bases, with 13 bases sitting between them. The DNA of the CDR3 is TGTGCCAGCAGCGCCGATGCGGGAAGTGAGCAGTTCTTC. As protein: CASSADAGSEQFF.

V and J are TRBV10-3 and TRBJ2-1, with D tentatively TRBD1 (5 bases). With 6 bases removed from V and 5 bases from J, the gap between germline ends came to 11 bases. Germline V gives CDR1 ENHRY, CDR2 SYGVKD. This CDR3 is built from 13 residues. The CDR3 sequence: CAISPKGDNEQFF. CDR3 sequence (DNA): TGTGCCATCAGCCCAAAAGGGGACAATGAGCAGTTCTTC.

This clone has just one count. The rearrangement uses TRBV5-6 and TRBJ2-5, with 8 bases identical to TRBD1. Per germline, CDR1 SGHDT and CDR2 YYEEEE. This CDR3 is 13 amino acids long. With V trimmed by 5 bases and J by 2 bases, 2 bases remained unmatched. CDR3 loop: CASRYRGQETQYF. The CDR3 bases are TGTGCCAGCAGGTACAGGGGGCAAGAGACCCAGTACTTC. The complete variable domain, with remaining parts taken from reference TRBV5-6 and TRBJ2-5, reads DAGVTQSPTHLIKTRGQQVTLRCSPKSGHDTVSWYQQALGQGPQFIFQYYEEEERQRGNFPDRFSGHQFPNYSSELNVNALLLGDSALYLCASRYRGQETQYFGPGTRLLVL.

The rearrangement uses TRBV18 and TRBJ2-5; perhaps TRBD1 as D (6 bases). V was shortened by 6 bases and J by 1 base, with 9 bases between the two germline ends. Germline V CDR1 and CDR2: KGHSH, LQKENI. The CDR3 spans 13 residues. Here the CDR3 reads CASSAGAQETQYF. The CDR3 coding sequence is TGTGCCAGCTCTGCAGGGGCCCAAGAGACCCAGTACTTC.

The V gene is TRBV12-3 or TRBV12-4, the J gene TRBJ2-5, with D tentatively TRBD2 (5 bases). The CDR3 has 13 amino acids. Trimming cost V 8 bases and J 5 bases, with 15 bases left between them. The CDR3 DNA follows: TGTGCCAGCCGCCACCAAAGAGGGGAGACCCAGTACTTC. Its translation is CASRHQRGETQYF.

The gene calls are TRBV11-2 and TRBJ2-2; 9 nucleotides match TRBD2. Germline V gene lookup returns CDR1 SGHAT and CDR2 FQNNGV. This CDR3 has 15 amino acids. Trimming removed 1 base from V and 9 bases from J; junction bases left unmatched: 6. The CDR3 region is CASSLGRLAARELFF. The DNA of the CDR3 is TGTGCCAGCAGCTTAGGTCGACTAGCGGCACGGGAGCTGTTTTTT.

This sequence joins TRBV6-2 or TRBV6-3 and TRBJ2-1; 8 nucleotides line up with TRBD2. This CDR3 has 15 amino acids. Germline trimming cut 3 bases from V and 4 bases from J; bases unmatched to any gene: 5. Germline values: CDR1 MNHEY, CDR2 SVGEGT. The chain's CDR3 is CASSYREGWYNEQFF. The CDR3 DNA sequence: TGTGCCAGCAGTTATCGGGAGGGATGGTACAATGAGCAGTTCTTC.

V usage is TRBV19 and J usage is TRBJ2-2; 8 bases are a match to TRBD2. The CDR3 consists of 13 residues. Trimming took 8 bases from V and 9 from J; bases not matched to a gene: 8. Per the germline V gene, CDR1 is LNHDA and CDR2 is SQIVND (reference sequence). CDR3 residues: CASVGGGNRELFF. CDR3 nucleotides: TGTGCCAGTGTCGGGGGGGGGAACCGGGAGCTGTTTTTT.

This rearrangement joins TRBV2 to TRBJ1-2; D is perhaps TRBD1 (6 bases). There are 14 residues in the CDR3. With 1 base removed from V and 7 bases from J, the gap between germline ends came to 13 bases. CDR1 is SNHLY, CDR2 FYNNEI, per germline. DNA of the CDR3: TGTGCCAGCAGTGAAGTTGGACAGAGGCCTGGCTACACCTTC. Protein sequence: CASSEVGQRPGYTF.

In its sample, this clone was seen once. The chain couples TRBV24-1 to TRBJ2-5, with TRBD2 as a possible D gene (5 bases). This CDR3 is 15 amino acids long. CDR1 KGHDR and CDR2 SFDVKD come from the germline V gene. Trimming stripped 1 base from V and 0 bases from J, with 8 bases between. The CDR3 is CATSDFPGNQETQYF. The CDR3 nucleotides read TGTGCCACCAGTGATTTTCCGGGGAACCAAGAGACCCAGTACTTC.

J is TRBJ1-4 and V is TRBV11-2, with 9 positions matching TRBD1. J lost 8 bases, V lost 5 bases, and 9 bases had no gene match. Germline CDR1 reads SGHAT; CDR2 reads FQNNGV. CDR3 length: 15 amino acids. The CDR3 nucleotides are TGTGCCAGCAGCCCTCGGACAGGGGTTAAGGAAAAACTGTTTTTT. Encoded protein: CASSPRTGVKEKLFF.

This clone was counted a single time. This chain links TRBV6-5 with TRBJ2-1; 10 bases are a match to TRBD2. V lost 6 bases to trimming and J lost 4 bases; unmatched junction nucleotides: 6. The CDR3 is 15 amino acids. Germline loops: CDR1 MNHEY, CDR2 SVGAGI. The CDR3 protein is CASRQGLAAYNEQFF. The CDR3 coding sequence is TGTGCCAGCAGACAAGGACTAGCGGCTTACAATGAGCAGTTCTTC.